Detailed here is one T cell receptor beta chain. This sample was taken from a study of CD8 T cells in ankylosing spondylitis. V was shortened by 7 bases and J by 4 bases, with 16 bases between the two germline ends. Germline CDR1 is MNHEY and CDR2 is SVGEGT. The CDR3 covers 14 residues. TCRdb used MiXCR to reprocess the 5' RACE reads, holding one entry per CDR3 protein. The table shows fewer than 130,000 distinct CDR3 sequences, with approximately 25% occurring only once. The chain employs TRBV6-2 or TRBV6-3 and TRBJ2-5; TRBD2 is a possible D gene (7 bases). Sequencing was carried out using synovial fluid, either unsorted or a sorted T cell fraction (not recorded which). This clonotype originated in a male donor with ankylosing spondylitis. In DNA, the CDR3 is TGTGCCAGCATAAGACGGGGGGCCGTAGAGACCCAGTACTTC. It codes for CASIRRGAVETQYF.